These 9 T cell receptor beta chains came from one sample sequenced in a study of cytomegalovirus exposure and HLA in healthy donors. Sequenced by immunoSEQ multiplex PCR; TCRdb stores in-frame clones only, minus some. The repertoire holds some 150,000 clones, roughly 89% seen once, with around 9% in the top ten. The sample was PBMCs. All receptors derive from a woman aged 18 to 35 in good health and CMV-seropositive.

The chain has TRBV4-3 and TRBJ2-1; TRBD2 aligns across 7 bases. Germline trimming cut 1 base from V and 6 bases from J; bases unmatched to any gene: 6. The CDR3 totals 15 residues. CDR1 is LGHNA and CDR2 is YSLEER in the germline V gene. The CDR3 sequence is CASSQVGGRGNEQFF. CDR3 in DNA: TGCGCCAGCAGCCAAGTCGGGGGGAGGGGCAATGAGCAGTTCTTC.

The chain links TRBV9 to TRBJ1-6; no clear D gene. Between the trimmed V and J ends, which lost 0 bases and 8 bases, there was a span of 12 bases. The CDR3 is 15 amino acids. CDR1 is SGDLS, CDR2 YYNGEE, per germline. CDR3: CASSVDGRGDSPLHF. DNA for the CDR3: TGTGCCAGCAGCGTAGACGGGCGGGGAGATTCACCCCTCCACTTT.

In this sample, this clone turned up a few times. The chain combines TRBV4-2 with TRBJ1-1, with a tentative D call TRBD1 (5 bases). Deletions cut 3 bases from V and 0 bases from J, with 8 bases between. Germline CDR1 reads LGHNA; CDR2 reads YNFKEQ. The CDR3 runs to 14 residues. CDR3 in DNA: TGTGCCAGCAGCCAGGACATTATGAACACTGAAGCTTTCTTT. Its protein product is CASSQDIMNTEAFF.

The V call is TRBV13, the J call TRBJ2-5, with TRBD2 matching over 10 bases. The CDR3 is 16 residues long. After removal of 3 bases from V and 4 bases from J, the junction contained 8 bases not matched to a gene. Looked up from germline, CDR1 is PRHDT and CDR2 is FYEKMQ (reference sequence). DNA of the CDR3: TGTGCCAGCAGCTTTCTAGCGGGGGCCCCTGGAGAGACCCAGTACTTC. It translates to CASSFLAGAPGETQYF.

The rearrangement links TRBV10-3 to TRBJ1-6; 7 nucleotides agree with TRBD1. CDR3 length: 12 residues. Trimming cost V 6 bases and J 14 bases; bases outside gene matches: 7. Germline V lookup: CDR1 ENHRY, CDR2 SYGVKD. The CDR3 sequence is CAIRGTQGALHF. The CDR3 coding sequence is TGTGCCATCAGGGGGACTCAGGGGGCCCTCCACTTT.

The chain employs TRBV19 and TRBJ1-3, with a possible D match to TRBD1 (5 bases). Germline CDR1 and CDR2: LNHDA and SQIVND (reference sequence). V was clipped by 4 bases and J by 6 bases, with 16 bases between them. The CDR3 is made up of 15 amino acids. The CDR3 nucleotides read TGTGCCAGTAGTAAATACGGACGGGGGGAAAACACCATATATTTT. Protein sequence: CASSKYGRGENTIYF.

CDR3 protein: CATSSYNEQFF. CDR3 bases: TGTGCCACCAGCTCCTACAATGAGCAGTTCTTC. The chain joins TRBV19 to TRBJ2-1; unclear D gene. From germline, CDR1 is LNHDA and CDR2 SQIVND (reference sequence). CDR3 length: 11 amino acids. Trimming removed 10 bases at V and 0 bases at J, with 4 bases between.

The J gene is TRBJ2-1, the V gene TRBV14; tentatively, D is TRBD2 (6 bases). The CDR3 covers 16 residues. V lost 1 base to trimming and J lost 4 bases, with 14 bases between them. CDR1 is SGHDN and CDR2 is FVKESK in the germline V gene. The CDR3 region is CASSQARGLIYNEQFF. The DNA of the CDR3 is TGTGCCAGCAGCCAAGCCCGGGGGTTAATTTACAATGAGCAGTTCTTC.

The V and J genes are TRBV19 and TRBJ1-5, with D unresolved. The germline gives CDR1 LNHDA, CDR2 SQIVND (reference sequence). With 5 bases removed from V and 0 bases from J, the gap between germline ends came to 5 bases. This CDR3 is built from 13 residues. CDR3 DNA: TGTGCCAGTAGTCTCCCTAGCAATCAGCCCCAGCATTTT. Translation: CASSLPSNQPQHF.